The 20 T cell receptor beta chains below were found in one sample sequenced in a study of T cells after yellow fever vaccination. TCRdb re-called the 5' RACE reads through MiXCR, storing one row per CDR3 protein. Among about 350,000 distinct CDR3 sequences listed, 7% to 9% were seen once. The sample was PBMCs, taken 45 days after the first yellow fever vaccination. The source of these receptors is a young man who received the YFV17D yellow fever vaccine.

This clonotype came up many times. V is TRBV12-3 or TRBV12-4 and J is TRBJ2-2, with a weak D call TRBD1 (6 bases). The CDR3 covers 12 residues. With 9 bases removed from V and 4 bases from J, the gap between germline ends came to 9 bases. Here the CDR3 DNA reads TGTGCCAGTCGGACAGCCACCGGGGAGCTGTTTTTT. Translated, it gives CASRTATGELFF.

The rearrangement uses TRBV28 and TRBJ1-1; no definite D call. This CDR3 has 16 amino acids. V was clipped by 3 bases and J by 0 bases, with 14 bases between them. CDR1 MDHEN and CDR2 SYDVKM come from the germline V gene. The CDR3 nucleotides are TGTGCCAGCAGTTTTCGACGGAACACCATGAACACTGAAGCTTTCTTT. This encodes CASSFRRNTMNTEAFF. Combining the CDR3 with reference TRBV28 and TRBJ1-1 gives the whole variable domain DVKVTQSSRYLVKRTGEKVFLECVQDMDHENMFWYRQDPGLGLRLIYFSYDVKMKEKGDIPEGYSVSREKKERFSLILESASTNQTSMYLCASSFRRNTMNTEAFFGQGTRLTVV.

J is TRBJ2-1 and V is TRBV18; no firm D call. CDR1 KGHSH and CDR2 LQKENI come from the germline V gene. This CDR3 has 14 residues. V lost 3 bases to trimming and J lost 5 bases, with 11 bases between them. CDR3 sequence: CASSPATQDNEQFF. DNA of the CDR3: TGTGCCAGCTCACCCGCTACTCAAGACAATGAGCAGTTCTTC.

This clonotype was seen more than once but under ten times. The chain is built from TRBV20-1 and TRBJ2-1; TRBD2 matches at 9 bases. J gave up 0 bases and V 6 bases, and 9 bases lay outside the gene matches. Germline V CDR1 and CDR2: DFQATT, SNEGSKA (reference sequence). This CDR3 region has 16 residues. The CDR3 nucleotides read TGCAGTGCCGAACCCCTAGCGGGGTCCTCCTACAATGAGCAGTTCTTC. Translating it yields CSAEPLAGSSYNEQFF.

There are many counts of this clonotype. This chain uses TRBV28 with TRBJ2-5; 13 bases match TRBD2. Germline loops: CDR1 MDHEN, CDR2 SYDVKM. The CDR3 totals 18 residues. J gave up 6 bases and V 3 bases, and 13 bases lay outside the gene matches. The CDR3 DNA reads TGTGCCAGCAGTTTTAGACTAGCGGGGGGTCCCGTGACGAAGACCCAGTACTTC. Translation gives CASSFRLAGGPVTKTQYF.

This clonotype was seen more than once but under ten times. The rearrangement uses TRBV5-1 and TRBJ2-2; D remains ambiguous. CDR3 size: 15 residues. V lost 4 bases, J lost 4 bases, and 14 bases lay in between. CDR1 SGHRS and CDR2 YFSETQ come from the germline V gene. This CDR3 reads CASSPRLSTTGELFF. Written as DNA, the CDR3 is TGCGCCAGCAGCCCACGGCTCTCCACCACCGGGGAGCTGTTTTTT.

This clonotype has a count of ten or more. The chain carries TRBV2 and TRBJ2-2, with a weak D call TRBD1 (7 bases). Germline CDR1 reads SNHLY; CDR2 reads FYNNEI. The CDR3 has 17 amino acids. Between the trimmed V and J ends, which lost 8 bases and 3 bases, there was a span of 22 bases. The CDR3 protein is CASLSMGQGGYTGELFF. CDR3 DNA: TGTGCCAGCCTATCAATGGGGCAGGGGGGATACACCGGGGAGCTGTTTTTT.

This clonotype was detected a few times. The gene calls are TRBV30 and TRBJ2-7, with D tentatively TRBD1 (5 bases). Trimming shortened V by 4 bases and J by 2 bases, and 9 bases separated the two germline ends. The germline V gene has CDR1 GTSNPN and CDR2 SVGIG (reference sequence). This CDR3 is built from 12 residues. The CDR3 is CAWKDSTYEQYF. The CDR3, as DNA: TGTGCCTGGAAAGACAGCACCTACGAGCAGTACTTC. Combining the CDR3 with reference TRBV30 and TRBJ2-7 gives the whole variable domain SQTIHQWPATLVQPVGSPLSLECTVEGTSNPNLYWYRQAAGRGLQLLFYSVGIGQISSEVPQNLSASRPQDRQFILSSKKLLLSDSGFYLCAWKDSTYEQYFGPGTRLTVT.

This clonotype was seen more than once but under ten times. This chain uses TRBV7-2 with TRBJ2-1; the D gene is possibly TRBD2 (7 bases). Trimming removed 7 bases from V and 8 bases from J, with 21 bases in between. Germline CDR1 SGHTA, CDR2 FQGNSA. This CDR3 region has 15 residues. CDR3 in DNA: TGTGCCAGCAACCTTTTTACCAGGGGAGGGGATGAGCAGTTCTTC. As protein: CASNLFTRGGDEQFF.

This clonotype was picked up a small number of times. The gene calls are TRBV20-1 and TRBJ1-2, with no clear D. CDR3 size: 13 residues. V lost 5 bases, J lost 4 bases, and 14 bases lay in between. CDR1 is DFQATT, CDR2 SNEGSKA, per germline (reference sequence). DNA for the CDR3: TGCAGTGCTTACGCGACGACCATCTATGGCTACACCTTC. This sequence encodes CSAYATTIYGYTF.

This clonotype occurred a few times. V gene TRBV11-2 combines with J gene TRBJ2-1; D is unresolved. The V end lost 0 bases, the J end lost 3 bases, and 12 bases lay between the germline ends. The CDR3 runs to 16 residues. The germline CDR1 and CDR2 sequences are SGHAT and FQNNGV. The CDR3 reads CASSLDLGSVYNEQFF. CDR3 sequence (DNA): TGTGCCAGCAGCTTAGATTTGGGGTCGGTCTACAATGAGCAGTTCTTC. Full variable domain (rest looked up from reference TRBV11-2 and TRBJ2-1): EAGVAQSPRYKIIEKRQSVAFWCNPISGHATLYWYQQILGQGPKLLIQFQNNGVVDDSQLPKDRFSAERLKGVDSTLKIQPAKLEDSAVYLCASSLDLGSVYNEQFFGPGTRLTVL.

In this sample, this clonotype turned up a few times. V is TRBV20-1 and J is TRBJ2-3; 14 bases are shared with TRBD2. This CDR3 spans 14 amino acids. The V gene end was trimmed by 6 bases and the J gene end by 6 bases; junction bases not matched to a gene: 5. Germline CDR1 and CDR2: DFQATT and SNEGSKA (reference sequence). DNA of the CDR3: TGCAGTGCCCCGAGGACTAGCGGGGGGGATACGCAGTATTTT. Its protein is CSAPRTSGGDTQYF.

This clonotype came up a few times. The gene calls are TRBV7-9 and TRBJ2-3, with D possibly TRBD1 on 5 matching bases. The CDR3 consists of 16 residues. Trimming removed 6 bases from V and 2 bases from J, with 18 bases in between. Germline V gene lookup returns CDR1 SEHNR and CDR2 FQNEAQ (reference sequence). The CDR3 bases are TGTGCCAGCAGGAAAGAAAACAGGCGATCCACAGATACGCAGTATTTT. Its protein product is CASRKENRRSTDTQYF.

The rearrangement joins TRBV29-1 to TRBJ2-3; D ambiguous. Trimming shortened V by 5 bases and J by 5 bases, and 17 bases separated the two germline ends. Germline CDR1 is SQVTM and CDR2 is ANQGSEA. The CDR3 length is 14 residues. As DNA, the CDR3 is TGCAGCGTTCTGGGGAACTATATGGGAGATACGCAGTATTTT. Its protein is CSVLGNYMGDTQYF.

This clonotype was detected ten times or more. The rearrangement uses TRBV5-1 and TRBJ2-2; 7 bases are a match to TRBD1. The CDR3 spans 15 residues. The trim removed 4 bases at V and 7 bases at J, leaving 10 bases unmatched. CDR1 and CDR2 (germline): SGHRS, YFSETQ. CDR3 nucleotide sequence: TGCGCCAGCAGCAGCCGGGACAGACCCTTCGGGGAGCTGTTTTTT. Translating it yields CASSSRDRPFGELFF.

This clonotype was observed a few times. The chain employs TRBV7-2 and TRBJ2-1, with D hard to call. The germline V gene encodes CDR1 SGHTA and CDR2 FQGNSA. This CDR3 is 13 amino acids long. The V and J ends lost 1 base and 8 bases respectively, with 9 bases between them. This CDR3 is CASSLEVGYEQFF. CDR3 in DNA: TGTGCCAGCAGCTTAGAGGTTGGGTATGAGCAGTTCTTC.

The V and J genes are TRBV4-3 and TRBJ1-6; D not certain. The germline V and J ends were trimmed by 4 bases and 6 bases, with 10 bases remaining between them. The CDR3 loop spans 14 amino acids. Per the germline V gene, CDR1 is LGHNA and CDR2 is YSLEER. The CDR3 region has the DNA TGCGCCAGCAGCCCCTTAACGTTTAATTCACCCCTCCACTTT. Its protein product is CASSPLTFNSPLHF.

This clonotype turned up a few times. The chain couples TRBV7-9 to TRBJ1-4; D not resolved. This CDR3 comprises 16 residues. V dropped 2 bases and J dropped 8 bases, with 18 bases sitting between them. CDR1 is SEHNR, CDR2 FQNEAQ, per germline (reference sequence). This chain's CDR3 is CASSLLVRQLTEKLFF. The CDR3 coding sequence is TGTGCCAGCAGCTTATTGGTGCGGCAGCTAACCGAAAAACTGTTTTTT.

This clonotype came up a few times. This chain joins TRBV10-3 and TRBJ1-2; D is unclear. Trimming removed 6 bases at V and 0 bases at J, with 8 bases between. The CDR3 sequence is 13 residues long. Germline V CDR1 and CDR2: ENHRY, SYGVKD. The CDR3, as DNA: TGTGCCATCAGGGCGGGCTCTAACTATGGCTACACCTTC. Translating gives CAIRAGSNYGYTF.

V gene TRBV4-2 combines with J gene TRBJ2-4, with D unresolved. This CDR3 region has 17 residues. The V gene lost 1 base and the J gene lost 0 bases, with 13 bases spanning the gap. Germline CDR1 LGHNA, CDR2 YNFKEQ. For the CDR3, the DNA is TGTGCCAGCAGCCAAGTTGGGCGCACCCAAGCCAAAAACATTCAGTACTTC. Amino acids: CASSQVGRTQAKNIQYF.